This note documents a single TCR beta chain sequence. The data belong to a study of technical replicates of blood from a handful of donors. The germline CDR1 and CDR2 sequences are MNHEY and SMNVEV (reference sequence). This CDR3 is built from 16 residues. The germline V and J ends were trimmed by 4 bases and 8 bases, with 20 bases remaining between them. The table came from immunoSEQ multiplex PCR; TCRdb's copy has only in-frame clones and leaves some out. The sample has tens of thousands of clones, 95% to 97% seen once. The sequence was collected from a human donor in good health. The sample was T cells isolated from PBMCs. The chain employs TRBV27 and TRBJ1-4, with D perhaps TRBD1 (6 bases). CDR3 DNA: TGTGCCAGCAGTTCGCTACAGGGTAATCCTGGCGAAAAACTGTTTTTT. It encodes CASSSLQGNPGEKLFF.